What follows are 7 T cell receptor beta chains derived from one specimen sequenced in a study of CD8+CD57+ T cells in acquired aplastic anemia. Genomic DNA was employed as the template in profiling TCR beta VDJ and CDR3. TCRdb re-called the reads with MiXCR, one entry per CDR3 protein. The sample records a few hundred thousand distinct CDR3 sequences, 60% to 65% being singletons. Sequencing input: sorted CD4+, CD8+, or CD8+CD57+ T cells (not recorded which) from PBMCs. The receptors were gathered from a human donor in good health.

V is TRBV20-1 and J is TRBJ1-6; D call uncertain. CDR3 length: 13 residues. CDR1 is DFQATT, CDR2 SNEGSKA, per germline (reference sequence). Trimming removed 1 base at V and 8 bases at J, with 9 bases between. The CDR3 reads CSARVGGDSPLHF. The CDR3 coding sequence is TGCAGTGCTAGAGTAGGAGGAGATTCACCCCTCCACTTT.

At least ten counts were recorded for this clonotype. CDR3 sequence reads: CASSSRDRNYEQYF. The CDR3 coding sequence is TGTGCCAGCAGCTCCCGGGACCGAAACTACGAGCAGTACTTC. The V call is TRBV5-8, the J call TRBJ2-7; D possibly matches TRBD1 or TRBD2 (5 bases each). CDR1 and CDR2 from the germline V gene are SGHTS and YDEGEE. The V end lost 3 bases, the J end lost 3 bases, and 13 bases lay between the germline ends. The CDR3 contains 14 residues.

This rearrangement joins TRBV2 to TRBJ1-4; 7 bases fit TRBD1. Looked up from germline, CDR1 is SNHLY and CDR2 is FYNNEI. The CDR3 totals 13 residues. The junction had 7 bases not matched to a gene; V was cut back by 4 bases and J by 11 bases. The CDR3, as DNA: TGTGCCAGCAGTGTACAGGGGAGTGGGAAACTGTTTTTT. It is translated as CASSVQGSGKLFF.

This clonotype showed up many times. CDR3 residues: CASSVQGKGLHEQYF. The CDR3 bases are TGTGCCAGCAGTGTACAGGGAAAGGGTCTCCACGAGCAGTACTTC. V and J are TRBV6-1 and TRBJ2-7, with TRBD1 as a possible D gene (6 bases). This CDR3 has 15 residues. Germline CDR1 reads MNHNS; CDR2 reads SASEGT. Trimming took 4 bases from V and 5 from J, leaving 18 bases between them.

V usage is TRBV5-6 and J usage is TRBJ2-7, with 8 positions matching TRBD2. The CDR3 loop spans 13 amino acids. The V gene's germline CDR1 is SGHDT and CDR2 YYEEEE. The V gene end was trimmed by 5 bases and the J gene end by 2 bases; junction bases not matched to a gene: 3. The CDR3 nucleotides read TGTGCCAGCAGTGTAGCGGGGCCCTACGAGCAGTACTTC. This encodes CASSVAGPYEQYF.

This clonotype was observed a few times. V and J are TRBV2 and TRBJ2-7; TRBD1 is a possible D gene (5 bases). Per germline, CDR1 SNHLY and CDR2 FYNNEI. Trimming stripped 7 bases from V and 0 bases from J, with 19 bases between. This CDR3 spans 16 amino acids. This CDR3 is CASTVSIGHSSYEQYF. CDR3 nucleotide sequence: TGTGCCAGCACTGTCTCGATTGGACACTCCTCCTACGAGCAGTACTTC.

The chain is built from TRBV10-3 and TRBJ2-7; D is perhaps TRBD1 (5 bases). Germline lookup yields CDR1 ENHRY and CDR2 SYGVKD. This CDR3 has 14 amino acids. Trimming stripped 11 bases from V and 4 bases from J, with 21 bases between. This CDR3 is CALKGPGPSYEQYF. The CDR3 nucleotides are TGTGCCCTAAAAGGCCCAGGGCCCTCTTACGAGCAGTACTTC.